The clone carrying this TCR beta chain was observed many times. Its target is unknown. Its ends do not fully match the called genes, so a read error is possible. CDR1 LNHNV and CDR2 YYDKDF come from the germline V gene (reference sequence). The CDR3 is 16 residues long. The data belong to a study of early T cells in non-severe SARS-CoV-2 infection. Study-level background: The sequenced material was bulk RNA from unsorted whole blood, and its chains were unpaired. Regarding the study as a whole: CD4 and private specificities were missed by VDJdb matching, which favored anti-spike CD8 responses.

Individual cDNA molecules were tagged with unique molecular identifiers. One entry per CDR3 protein, called by TCRdb with MiXCR from the 5' RACE reads. The sample consists of 32,000 or so distinct CDR3 sequences, about 6.3% of them appearing once. The gene calls are TRBV15 and TRBJ2-3; D is unclear. The sequence was obtained from an adult who was a healthcare worker with PCR-confirmed SARS-CoV-2 infection or an uninfected control (not recorded which). The source material was whole blood. Here the CDR3 DNA reads TGTGCCACCAGCAGAGAACTTACCGTGCACACAAATACGCAGTATTTT. This translates into CATSRELTVHTNTQYF.